A single T cell receptor (beta chain) is shown here with its context. Original methodology: The assay estimated nucleated cells by amplifying reference gene primers. The repertoire was sequenced with immunoSEQ multiplex PCR; TCRdb's copy has only in-frame clones and lacks some. V, J and clone size are taken as reported in that table, and D and trimming were inferred from the DNA itself. The sample lists approximately 190,000 clones; about 80% were seen once. V was clipped by 2 bases and J by 2 bases; unmatched bases: 6. CDR1 SGHRS and CDR2 YFSETQ come from the germline V gene. This CDR3 spans 16 amino acids. This record comes from a study of blood T cell repertoires in COVID-19. Across the whole study: Samples taken during acute and convalescent COVID-19 were collected in the United States, Italy and Spain. T cells, B-cell-depleted T cells, or PBMCs supplied cDNA or gDNA.

This chain connects TRBV5-1 to TRBJ2-2; 7 bases are a match to TRBD2. The sample comprised peripheral blood. This receptor was taken from a man aged 60 to 75 with acute or convalescent COVID-19. The CDR3 nucleotides are TGCGCCAGCAGCTTTCACGGGGGGACCAACACCGGGGAGCTGTTTTTT. As protein: CASSFHGGTNTGELFF.